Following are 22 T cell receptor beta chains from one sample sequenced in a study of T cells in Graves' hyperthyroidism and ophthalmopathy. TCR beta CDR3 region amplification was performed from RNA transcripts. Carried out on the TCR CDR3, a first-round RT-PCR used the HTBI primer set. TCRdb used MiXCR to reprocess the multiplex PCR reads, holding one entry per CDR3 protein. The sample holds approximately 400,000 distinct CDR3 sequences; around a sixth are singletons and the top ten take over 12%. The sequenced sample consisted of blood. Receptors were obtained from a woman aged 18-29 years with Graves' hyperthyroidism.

CDR3 coding DNA: TGTGCCAGCAGTGAGGCGGAGGGGGGCTCTTATGGCTACACCTTC. Its protein is CASSEAEGGSYGYTF. The rearrangement links TRBV12-3 or TRBV12-4 to TRBJ1-2; a weak D match, TRBD1 (6 bases). V dropped 5 bases and J dropped 5 bases, with 18 bases sitting between them. CDR3 size: 15 residues.

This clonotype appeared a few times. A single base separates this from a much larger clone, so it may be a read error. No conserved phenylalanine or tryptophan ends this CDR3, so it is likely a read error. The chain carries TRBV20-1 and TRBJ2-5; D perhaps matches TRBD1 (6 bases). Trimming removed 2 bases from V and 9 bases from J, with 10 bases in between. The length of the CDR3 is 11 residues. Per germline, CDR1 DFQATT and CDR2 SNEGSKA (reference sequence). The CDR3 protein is CSARSTGPQYL. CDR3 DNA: TGCAGTGCTAGATCGACAGGCCCCCAGTACCTC.

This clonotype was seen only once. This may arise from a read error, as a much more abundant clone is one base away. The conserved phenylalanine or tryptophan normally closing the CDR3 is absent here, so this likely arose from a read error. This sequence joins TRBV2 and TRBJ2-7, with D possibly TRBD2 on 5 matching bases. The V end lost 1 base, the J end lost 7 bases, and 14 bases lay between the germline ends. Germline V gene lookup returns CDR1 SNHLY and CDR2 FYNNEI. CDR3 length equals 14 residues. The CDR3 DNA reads TGTGCCAGCAGTGAAGAGAGGGCCGTAGGGGAGCAGTACCTC. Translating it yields CASSEERAVGEQYL.

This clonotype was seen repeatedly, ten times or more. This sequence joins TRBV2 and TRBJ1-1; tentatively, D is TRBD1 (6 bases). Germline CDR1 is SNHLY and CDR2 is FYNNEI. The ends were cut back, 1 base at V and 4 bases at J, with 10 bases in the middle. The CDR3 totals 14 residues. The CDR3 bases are TGTGCCAGCAGTGAAGTTCGGGGGGCCACTGAAGCTTTCTTT. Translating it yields CASSEVRGATEAFF. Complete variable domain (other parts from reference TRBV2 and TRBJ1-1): EPEVTQTPSHQVTQMGQEVILRCVPISNHLYFYWYRQILGQKVEFLVSFYNNEISEKSEIFDDQFSVERPDGSNFTLKIRSTKLEDSAMYFCASSEVRGATEAFFGQGTRLTVV.

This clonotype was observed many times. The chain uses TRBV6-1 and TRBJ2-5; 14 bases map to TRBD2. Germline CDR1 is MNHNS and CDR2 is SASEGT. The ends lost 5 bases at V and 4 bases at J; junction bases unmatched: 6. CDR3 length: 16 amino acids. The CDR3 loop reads CASSRRTSGRIETQYF. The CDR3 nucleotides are TGTGCCAGCAGTCGAAGGACTAGCGGGAGGATAGAGACCCAGTACTTC.

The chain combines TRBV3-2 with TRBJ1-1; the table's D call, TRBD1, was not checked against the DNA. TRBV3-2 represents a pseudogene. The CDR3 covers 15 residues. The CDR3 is CASSQPQGGNTEAFF. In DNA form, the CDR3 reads TGTGCCAGCAGCCAGCCCCAGGGGGGGAACACTGAAGCTTTCTTT.

CDR3 DNA: TGTGCCAGCAGCTTAGGGACCCTCCCGGGCTACGAGCAGTACTTC. Translation gives CASSLGTLPGYEQYF. This chain joins TRBV7-9 and TRBJ2-7; unclear D gene. The CDR3 is 15 amino acids. Germline CDR1 SEHNR, CDR2 FQNEAQ (reference sequence). Trimming removed 1 base at V and 3 bases at J, with 13 bases between.

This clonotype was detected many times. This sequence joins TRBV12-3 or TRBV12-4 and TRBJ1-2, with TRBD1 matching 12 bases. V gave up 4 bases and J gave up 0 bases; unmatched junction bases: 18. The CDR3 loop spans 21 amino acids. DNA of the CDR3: TGTGCCAGCAGTTCAACGCTAGCGGTCCGGGACAGGGGGCCCTCTAACTATGGCTACACCTTC. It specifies CASSSTLAVRDRGPSNYGYTF.

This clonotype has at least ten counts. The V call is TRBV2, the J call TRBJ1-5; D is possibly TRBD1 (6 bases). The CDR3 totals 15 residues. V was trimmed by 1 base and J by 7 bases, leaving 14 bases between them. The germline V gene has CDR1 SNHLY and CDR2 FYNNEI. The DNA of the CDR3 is TGTGCCAGCAGTGAAGGCCCACAGGGCGGCCAGCCCCAGCATTTT. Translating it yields CASSEGPQGGQPQHF. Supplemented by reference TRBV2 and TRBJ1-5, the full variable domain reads EPEVTQTPSHQVTQMGQEVILRCVPISNHLYFYWYRQILGQKVEFLVSFYNNEISEKSEIFDDQFSVERPDGSNFTLKIRSTKLEDSAMYFCASSEGPQGGQPQHFGDGTRLSIL.

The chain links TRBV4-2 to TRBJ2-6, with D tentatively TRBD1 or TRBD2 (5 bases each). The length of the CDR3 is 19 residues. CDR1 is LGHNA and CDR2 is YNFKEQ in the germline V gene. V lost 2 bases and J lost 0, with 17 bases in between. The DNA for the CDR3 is TGTGCCAGCAGCCAACGCCGAGGAGGACAAAACTCTGGGGCCAACGTCCTGACTTTC. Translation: CASSQRRGGQNSGANVLTF.

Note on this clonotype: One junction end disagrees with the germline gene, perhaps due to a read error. The chain's CDR3 is CANSLGTGPTEQYF. CDR3 DNA sequence: TGTGCCAACAGCTTAGGGACAGGGCCCACCGAGCAGTACTTC. The chain has TRBV13 and TRBJ2-7, with 9 bases that match TRBD1. Germline CDR1 is PRHDT and CDR2 is FYEKMQ (reference sequence). This CDR3 spans 14 amino acids.

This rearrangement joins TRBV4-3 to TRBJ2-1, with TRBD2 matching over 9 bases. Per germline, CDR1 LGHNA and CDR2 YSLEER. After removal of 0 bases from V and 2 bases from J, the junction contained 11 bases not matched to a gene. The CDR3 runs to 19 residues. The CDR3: CASSQEPAGGLRTYNEQFF. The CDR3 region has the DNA TGCGCCAGCAGCCAAGAGCCAGCGGGGGGCCTGAGAACCTACAATGAGCAGTTCTTC.

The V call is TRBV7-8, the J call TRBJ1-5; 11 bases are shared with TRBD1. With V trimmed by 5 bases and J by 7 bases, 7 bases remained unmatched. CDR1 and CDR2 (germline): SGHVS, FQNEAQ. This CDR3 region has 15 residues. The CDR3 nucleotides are TGTGCCAGCAGCCCAAGCCGGGACAGGGGGCAGCCCCAGCATTTT. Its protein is CASSPSRDRGQPQHF.

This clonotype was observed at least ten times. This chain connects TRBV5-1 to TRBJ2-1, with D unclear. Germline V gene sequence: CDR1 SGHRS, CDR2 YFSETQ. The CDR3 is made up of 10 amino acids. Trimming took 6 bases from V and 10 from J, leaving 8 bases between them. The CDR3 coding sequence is TGCGCCAGCACTGGTGGGGAGCAGTTCTTC. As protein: CASTGGEQFF. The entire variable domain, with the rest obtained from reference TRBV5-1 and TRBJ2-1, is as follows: KAGVTQTPRYLIKTRGQQVTLSCSPISGHRSVSWYQQTPGQGLQFLFEYFSETQRNKGNFPGRFSGRQFSNSRSEMNVSTLELGDSALYLCASTGGEQFFGPGTRLTVL.

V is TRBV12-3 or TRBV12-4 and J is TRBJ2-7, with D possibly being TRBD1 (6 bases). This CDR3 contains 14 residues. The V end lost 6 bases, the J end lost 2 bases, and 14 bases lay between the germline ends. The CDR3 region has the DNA TGTGCCAGCAGAGACCAAGGACAGACCTACGAGCAGTACTTC. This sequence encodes CASRDQGQTYEQYF.

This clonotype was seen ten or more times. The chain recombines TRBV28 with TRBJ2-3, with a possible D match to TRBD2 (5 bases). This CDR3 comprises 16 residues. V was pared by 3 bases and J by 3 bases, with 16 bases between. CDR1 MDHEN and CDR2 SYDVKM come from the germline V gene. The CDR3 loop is CASSLRTGFGTDTQYF. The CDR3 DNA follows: TGTGCCAGCAGTTTGAGGACGGGGTTCGGGACAGATACGCAGTATTTT.

CDR3 amino acids: CASSVWDSPKRVSGNTIYF. The CDR3 DNA sequence: TGTGCCAGCAGCGTATGGGACTCTCCCAAAAGGGTCTCTGGAAACACCATATATTTT. The rearrangement joins TRBV9 to TRBJ1-3, with D perhaps matching TRBD1 (5 bases). This CDR3 has 19 residues. V dropped 1 base and J dropped 0 bases, with 20 bases sitting between them. CDR1 and CDR2 (germline): SGDLS, YYNGEE. Full variable domain (remainder filled in from reference TRBV9 and TRBJ1-3): DSGVTQTPKHLITATGQRVTLRCSPRSGDLSVYWYQQSLDQGLQFLIQYYNGEERAKGNILERFSAQQFPDLHSELNLSSLELGDSALYFCASSVWDSPKRVSGNTIYFGEGSWLTVV.

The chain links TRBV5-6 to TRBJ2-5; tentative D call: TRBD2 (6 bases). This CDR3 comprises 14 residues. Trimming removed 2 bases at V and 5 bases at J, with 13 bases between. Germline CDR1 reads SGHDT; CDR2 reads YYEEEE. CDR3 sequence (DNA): TGTGCCAGCAGCTTCTGGGAGGCTGGGGAGACCCAGTACTTC. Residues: CASSFWEAGETQYF. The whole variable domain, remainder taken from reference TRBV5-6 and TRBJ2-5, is DAGVTQSPTHLIKTRGQQVTLRCSPKSGHDTVSWYQQALGQGPQFIFQYYEEEERQRGNFPDRFSGHQFPNYSSELNVNALLLGDSALYLCASSFWEAGETQYFGPGTRLLVL.

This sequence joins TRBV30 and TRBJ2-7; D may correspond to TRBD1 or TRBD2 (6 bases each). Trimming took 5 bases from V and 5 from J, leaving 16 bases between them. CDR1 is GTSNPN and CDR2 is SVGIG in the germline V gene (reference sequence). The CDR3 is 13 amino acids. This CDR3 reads CAWADSGGHEQYF. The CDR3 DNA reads TGTGCCTGGGCGGACTCCGGGGGCCACGAGCAGTACTTC.

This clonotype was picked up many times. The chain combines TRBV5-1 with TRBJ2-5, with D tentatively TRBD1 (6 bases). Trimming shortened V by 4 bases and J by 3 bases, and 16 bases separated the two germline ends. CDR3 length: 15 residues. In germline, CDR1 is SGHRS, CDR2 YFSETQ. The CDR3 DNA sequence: TGCGCCAGCAGCGCGGTAGCAGGGGAAGAAGAGACCCAGTACTTC. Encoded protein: CASSAVAGEEETQYF.

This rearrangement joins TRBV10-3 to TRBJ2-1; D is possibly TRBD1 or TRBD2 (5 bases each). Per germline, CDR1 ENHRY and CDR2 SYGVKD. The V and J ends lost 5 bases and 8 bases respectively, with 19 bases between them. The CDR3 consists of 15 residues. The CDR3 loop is CAISSGTSLGDEQFF. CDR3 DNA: TGTGCCATCAGTTCCGGGACGAGCCTGGGGGATGAGCAGTTCTTC.

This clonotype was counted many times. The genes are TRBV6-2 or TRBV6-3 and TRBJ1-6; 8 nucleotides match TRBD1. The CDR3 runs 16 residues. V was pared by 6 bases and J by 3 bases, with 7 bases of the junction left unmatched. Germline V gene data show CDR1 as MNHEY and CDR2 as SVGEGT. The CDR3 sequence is CASRTTGDNYNSPLHF. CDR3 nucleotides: TGTGCCAGCAGAACGACAGGGGACAACTATAATTCACCCCTCCACTTT.